A selection of T cell receptor beta chains follows, all from one sample in a study of blood T cell repertoires in COVID-19. Sequenced by immunoSEQ multiplex PCR; TCRdb stores in-frame clones only, minus some. Of around 280,000 clones listed, about 90% are singletons. The specimen was PBMCs or T cells enriched from blood (not recorded which). The receptors were gathered from a woman between 18 and 29 years old with acute COVID-19. Both conserved end residues are part of each CDR3. A D gene is named only where the DNA matches it firmly. Size tells how often a clone was seen (once, few, many) or the class of an expanded clone, and some rows leave it out.

D gene	clone size	V gene	J gene	CDR3 DNA	CDR3 protein
TRBD1	NA	TRBV5-8	TRBJ1-1	TGTGCCAGCAGCTTGGGACAGGGCGTGAACACTGAAGCTTTCTTT	CASSLGQGVNTEAFF
NA	NA	TRBV7-2	TRBJ1-4	TGTGCCAGCAGCTCCAGTCAGGGGTTAACTAATGAAAAACTGTTTTTT	CASSSSQGLTNEKLFF
TRBD2	once	TRBV29-1	TRBJ2-3	TGCAGCGTTGCTTGGGGAGGGCCCACAGATACGCAGTATTTT	CSVAWGGPTDTQYF
NA	NA	TRBV30	TRBJ2-3	TGTGCCTGGAGTGTAGCCCTCGGGAGACCGCTCACAGATACGCAGTATTTT	CAWSVALGRPLTDTQYF
NA	NA	TRBV27	TRBJ2-1	TGTGCCAGCAGTCCCCGAGGGATCCACAATGAGCAGTTCTTC	CASSPRGIHNEQFF
TRBD2	NA	TRBV15	TRBJ2-1	TGTGCCACCAGCAGAGGGGGACTAGCGGGAGTCTGGAATGAGCAGTTCTTC	CATSRGGLAGVWNEQFF
TRBD1	NA	TRBV24-1	TRBJ2-2	TGTGCCACCAGTGCGACAGGGGACCCATCACGGAACACCGGGGAGCTGTTTTTT	CATSATGDPSRNTGELFF
NA	NA	TRBV5-5	TRBJ2-1	TGTGCCAGCAGCTTCGGGGGTCTCTACAATGAGCAGTTCTTC	CASSFGGLYNEQFF
NA	NA	TRBV11-3	TRBJ2-7	TGTGCCAGCAGCCCTAACCAACAGGGAGACTACGAGCAGTACTTC	CASSPNQQGDYEQYF
NA	NA	TRBV29-1	TRBJ2-3	TGCAGCGTCCAGGGGAGTGGCACAGATACGCAGTATTTT	CSVQGSGTDTQYF
TRBD2	NA	TRBV27	TRBJ2-1	TGTGCCAGCAGTTTGGGGGGGACTAGCGGGATGTACAATGAGCAGTTCTTC	CASSLGGTSGMYNEQFF
NA	NA	TRBV6-4	TRBJ2-6	TGTGCCAGCAGCAGCGACAGTTCTGGGGCCAACGTCCTGACTTTC	CASSSDSSGANVLTF
NA	NA	TRBV19	TRBJ2-1	TGTGCCAGTAGTATTTTCGATGAGCAGTTCTTC	CASSIFDEQFF
NA	NA	TRBV10-3	TRBJ1-1	TGTGCCATCAGTGAGTCAGGGGGTACCACTGAAGCTTTCTTT	CAISESGGTTEAFF
NA	few	TRBV6-5	TRBJ2-1	TGTGCCAGCAGACAGGTGGACTACAATGAGCAGTTCTTC	CASRQVDYNEQFF
TRBD1	NA	TRBV23-1	TRBJ2-5	TGCGCCAGCAGTCAATCTTACAGGGGGAGGGAGACCCAGTACTTC	CASSQSYRGRETQYF
TRBD1	NA	TRBV2	TRBJ1-1	TGTGCCAGCAGCAGGACAGGGAACCTGAACACTGAAGCTTTCTTT	CASSRTGNLNTEAFF
TRBD2	NA	TRBV9	TRBJ2-7	TGTGCCAGCAGCGTAGAGGGGGGACTAGCGGGAATCGAGCAGTACTTC	CASSVEGGLAGIEQYF
TRBD1	few	TRBV14	TRBJ2-5	TGTGCCAGCAGCCAAGCCGACAGGGGGGTAGAGACCCAGTACTTC	CASSQADRGVETQYF
TRBD1	once	TRBV27	TRBJ2-7	TGTGCCAGCAGTTTATCGGGACAGGGTTACTACGAGCAGTACTTC	CASSLSGQGYYEQYF
NA	NA	TRBV7-3	TRBJ2-5	TGTGCCAGCAGCCCCACCGGGGGTCGTAGAGAGACCCAGTACTTC	CASSPTGGRRETQYF
NA	NA	TRBV5-1	TRBJ1-2	TGCGCCAGCAGCCCCCAGCAGGGGCTGGACGGCTACACCTTC	CASSPQQGLDGYTF
TRBD1	NA	TRBV3-1/TRBV3-2	TRBJ2-7	TGTGCCAGCAGCCAAGTGGCAGGGGGTGAGGTCGACTACGAGCAGTACTTC	CASSQVAGGEVDYEQYF
NA	NA	TRBV6-5	TRBJ2-1	TGTGCCAGCAGTTACGGACTTCCCTTCTACAATGAGCAGTTCTTC	CASSYGLPFYNEQFF
TRBD2	few	TRBV6-2/TRBV6-3	TRBJ2-3	TGTGCCAGCAGTTACCCACGGACTAGCGTCCCCACAGATACGCAGTATTTT	CASSYPRTSVPTDTQYF
TRBD2	NA	TRBV9	TRBJ2-2	TGTGCCAGCAGCGTAACTAGCGGCACCGGGGAGCTGTTTTTT	CASSVTSGTGELFF
NA	NA	TRBV25-1	TRBJ1-2	TGTGCCAGCAGAGACAGAAACTATGGCTACACCTTC	CASRDRNYGYTF
NA	NA	TRBV28	TRBJ1-1	TGTGCCACCGCCGGTAGCCTCAACACTGAAGCTTTCTTT	CATAGSLNTEAFF
NA	few	TRBV4-3	TRBJ1-5	TGCGCCAGCAGCCAAGATCGGTACAGGCCAAATCAGCCCCAGCATTTT	CASSQDRYRPNQPQHF
TRBD1	NA	TRBV6-5	TRBJ1-1	TGTGCCAGCAGTCTGACAGGGGGGGTGAACACTGAAGCTTTCTTT	CASSLTGGVNTEAFF
TRBD2	NA	TRBV11-2	TRBJ2-7	TGTGCCAGCAGCGTCGGGACTAGCGGGAGATACGAGCAGTACTTC	CASSVGTSGRYEQYF
TRBD2	NA	TRBV11-2	TRBJ2-5	TGTGCCAGCACCCCGGGACTAGCGGTTTGGGAGACCCAGTACTTC	CASTPGLAVWETQYF
NA	NA	TRBV14	TRBJ1-4	TGTGCCAGCAGCCAAGGGTGGCAGCACTACCTTAAGGAAAAACTGTTTTTT	CASSQGWQHYLKEKLFF
TRBD2	once	TRBV25-1	TRBJ2-1	TGTGCCAGCAGTGAACCGAGCGGGAGGGCGTGGAATGAGCAGTTCTTC	CASSEPSGRAWNEQFF
NA	NA	TRBV19	TRBJ1-4	TGTGCCAGTCGATATGCCGCCGATAGAGCCCGGGGGAGTAATGAAAAACTGTTTTTT	CASRYAADRARGSNEKLFF